A single sample is the source of the 29 T cell receptor beta chains below, sequenced in a study of CD8 T cells in ankylosing spondylitis. TCRdb re-derived calls from the 5' RACE reads in MiXCR, one entry per CDR3 protein. The top ten hold 3.5% to 5% of the sample, which has around 150,000 distinct CDR3 sequences, about an eighth seen once. The sample taken for sequencing was blood, either unsorted or a sorted T cell fraction (not recorded which). These receptor sequences come from a female donor with ankylosing spondylitis or in good health (not recorded which).

In its sample, this clonotype was seen many times. This chain uses TRBV29-1 with TRBJ1-4; no clear D. The V end lost 3 bases, the J end lost 7 bases, and 18 bases lay between the germline ends. CDR1 is SQVTM, CDR2 ANQGSEA, per germline. The length of the CDR3 is 15 residues. The CDR3 loop is CSVEGSPTDGEKLFF. Here the CDR3 DNA reads TGCAGCGTTGAGGGCTCCCCGACCGACGGTGAAAAACTGTTTTTT.

The sample holds many counts of this clonotype. This chain links TRBV5-1 with TRBJ2-3; D gene uncertain. V lost 0 bases, J lost 0 bases, and 8 bases lay in between. The CDR3 spans 15 residues. Germline lookup yields CDR1 SGHRS and CDR2 YFSETQ. The CDR3 nucleotides are TGCGCCAGCAGCTTGGGGTTAACTAGCACAGATACGCAGTATTTT. Protein: CASSLGLTSTDTQYF.

This clonotype has only a few counts. A read error is possible here, since a much larger clone lies one base away. The chain couples TRBV20-1 to TRBJ2-6, with a possible D match to TRBD1 (5 bases). The V end lost 5 bases, the J end lost 2 bases, and 10 bases lay between the germline ends. CDR3 length equals 14 residues. CDR1 is DFQATT, CDR2 SNEGSKA, per germline (reference sequence). CDR3 DNA: TGCAGTGCTGCAGGCAGGGCTGGGGCCAACGTCCTGACTTTC. Amino acid sequence: CSAAGRAGANVLTF.

This clonotype was seen at least ten times. The chain employs TRBV20-1 and TRBJ2-1; the match to TRBD1 covers 7 bases. Germline CDR1 is DFQATT and CDR2 is SNEGSKA (reference sequence). V lost 1 base and J lost 4; bases outside the gene matches: 7. The CDR3 covers 15 residues. This CDR3 is CSARGYGTDYNEQFF. The DNA of the CDR3 is TGCAGTGCTAGAGGATATGGGACAGATTACAATGAGCAGTTCTTC.

In this sample, this clonotype turned up many times. The chain couples TRBV20-1 to TRBJ2-3, with TRBD2 matching 10 bases. Germline values: CDR1 DFQATT, CDR2 SNEGSKA (reference sequence). J was trimmed by 2 bases and V by 5 bases; bases with no gene match: 4. The CDR3 length is 14 residues. The CDR3 DNA is TGCAGTGCTGGAGCGGGGGGGGCCACAGATACGCAGTATTTT. It yields the protein CSAGAGGATDTQYF.

This clonotype was observed at least ten times. The chain uses TRBV10-1 and TRBJ1-2; possibly TRBD1 for D (5 bases). With 0 bases removed from V and 3 bases from J, the gap between germline ends came to 8 bases. Germline V gene lookup returns CDR1 WNHNN and CDR2 SYGVQD (reference sequence). This CDR3 is built from 14 residues. The CDR3 loop is CASSESGRDYGYTF. CDR3 coding DNA: TGCGCCAGCAGTGAGTCGGGCAGGGACTATGGCTACACCTTC.

This clonotype came up many times. J is TRBJ2-5 and V is TRBV12-3 or TRBV12-4; D is uncertain. Between the trimmed V and J ends, which lost 8 bases and 4 bases, there was a span of 11 bases. The CDR3 length is 12 residues. CDR3 residues: CASPSFAETQYF. CDR3 in DNA: TGTGCCAGCCCAAGTTTTGCAGAGACCCAGTACTTC.

This clonotype was seen only a few times. J is TRBJ2-1 and V is TRBV20-1; 10 bases are a match to TRBD2. The junction had 3 bases not matched to a gene; V was cut back by 0 bases and J by 7 bases. The CDR3 is made up of 14 amino acids. Germline assignment: CDR1 DFQATT and CDR2 SNEGSKA (reference sequence). The CDR3 is CSAREAGGLNEQFF. The CDR3, as DNA: TGCAGTGCTAGAGAAGCGGGGGGGCTGAATGAGCAGTTCTTC.

V is TRBV5-1 and J is TRBJ2-1, with TRBD2 identical over 9 bases. Germline V CDR1 and CDR2: SGHRS, YFSETQ. This CDR3 spans 15 amino acids. Unmatched junction bases numbered 10, after V lost 5 bases and J lost 7 bases. Here the CDR3 reads CASRYGGGRVNEQFF. In DNA form, the CDR3 reads TGCGCCAGCAGATATGGGGGCGGGAGGGTAAATGAGCAGTTCTTC.

This clonotype was observed many times. The chain has TRBV5-5 and TRBJ1-6; D unclear. V dropped 1 base and J dropped 9 bases, with 17 bases sitting between them. CDR3 size: 16 residues. Per germline, CDR1 SGHKS and CDR2 YYEKEE (reference sequence). For the CDR3, the DNA is TGTGCCAGCAGCTTGAATTTCGGGATTCCTGGTTCACCCCTCCACTTT. Amino acids: CASSLNFGIPGSPLHF.

The table lists this clonotype with a few counts. V is TRBV7-9 and J is TRBJ1-1, with D perhaps TRBD1 (6 bases). The CDR3 has 13 residues. V was shortened by 2 bases and J by 7 bases, with 11 bases between the two germline ends. Germline lookup yields CDR1 SEHNR and CDR2 FQNEAQ (reference sequence). Written as DNA, the CDR3 is TGTGCCAGCAGCTTATTCGGAGGGGGTGAAGCTTTCTTT. It is translated as CASSLFGGGEAFF.

Many counts were recorded for this clonotype. The rearrangement uses TRBV20-1 and TRBJ2-1, with 7 positions matching TRBD2. CDR3 size: 15 residues. Trimming at V came to 1 base and at J to 9 bases, leaving 12 bases not matched to a gene. Germline CDR1 DFQATT, CDR2 SNEGSKA (reference sequence). The CDR3 reads CSARVDSGVGGEQFF. The CDR3 DNA reads TGCAGTGCTAGAGTAGACAGCGGGGTAGGCGGTGAGCAGTTCTTC.

This clonotype was counted ten times or more. The genes are TRBV20-1 and TRBJ2-5; TRBD2 aligns across 7 bases. This CDR3 spans 16 amino acids. Germline lookup yields CDR1 DFQATT and CDR2 SNEGSKA (reference sequence). The V gene end was trimmed by 0 bases and the J gene end by 1 base; junction bases not matched to a gene: 8. In DNA, the CDR3 is TGCAGTGCTAGAGATCCATATAGCGGGTCCCAAGAGACCCAGTACTTC. This codes for CSARDPYSGSQETQYF.

This clonotype was recorded at least ten times. J is TRBJ2-2 and V is TRBV12-3 or TRBV12-4; D gene ambiguous. The CDR3 covers 13 residues. V was shortened by 6 bases and J by 4 bases, with 9 bases between the two germline ends. CDR3 protein: CASSRTGTGELFF. DNA of the CDR3: TGTGCCAGCAGCCGGACGGGCACCGGGGAGCTGTTTTTT.

This clonotype was seen at least ten times. The V call is TRBV27, the J call TRBJ1-5; the D is unclear. Germline V lookup: CDR1 MNHEY, CDR2 SMNVEV (reference sequence). The CDR3 consists of 13 residues. V dropped 5 bases and J dropped 4 bases, with 9 bases sitting between them. For the CDR3, the DNA is TGTGCCAGCAGTACAAACCTAAATCAGCCCCAGCATTTT. It translates to CASSTNLNQPQHF.

The table lists this clonotype with many counts. The chain couples TRBV21-1 to TRBJ2-1. TRBV21-1 is a pseudogene segment. This CDR3 has 14 amino acids. The CDR3 reads CASRTGGSYNEQFF. CDR3 in DNA: TGTGCCAGCAGGACCGGTGGGTCCTACAATGAGCAGTTCTTC.

Comments on this clonotype: At one end the junction does not follow the germline gene, possibly because of a read error. The chain uses TRBV11-2 and TRBJ2-7, with D perhaps matching TRBD1 or TRBD2 (5 bases each). The CDR3 is 16 amino acids. Per the germline V gene, CDR1 is SGHAT and CDR2 is FQNNGV. The CDR3 nucleotides are TGTGCGAGCAGCGAACCGCCGGGACGGATCTCCTACGAGCAGTACTTC. It codes for CASSEPPGRISYEQYF. The full variable domain, completed using reference TRBV11-2 and TRBJ2-7, is EAGVAQSPRYKIIEKRQSVAFWCNPISGHATLYWYQQILGQGPKLLIQFQNNGVVDDSQLPKDRFSAERLKGVDSTLKIQPAKLEDSAVYLCASSEPPGRISYEQYFGPGTRLTVT.

There are many counts of this clonotype. The chain recombines TRBV5-1 with TRBJ1-5; 8 nucleotides agree with TRBD1. Germline CDR1 reads SGHRS; CDR2 reads YFSETQ. The CDR3 has 17 amino acids. V lost 6 bases to trimming and J lost 0 bases; unmatched junction nucleotides: 11. The CDR3 is CASKAGQEKVSNQPQHF. The CDR3 DNA follows: TGCGCCAGCAAGGCGGGACAGGAAAAGGTTAGCAATCAGCCCCAGCATTTT. The full variable domain, with the rest looked up from reference TRBV5-1 and TRBJ1-5, is KAGVTQTPRYLIKTRGQQVTLSCSPISGHRSVSWYQQTPGQGLQFLFEYFSETQRNKGNFPGRFSGRQFSNSRSEMNVSTLELGDSALYLCASKAGQEKVSNQPQHFGDGTRLSIL.

This clonotype was seen repeatedly, ten times or more. This rearrangement joins TRBV5-1 to TRBJ2-3; 7 bases align to TRBD2. This CDR3 has 16 amino acids. Germline lookup yields CDR1 SGHRS and CDR2 YFSETQ. Losses at the gene ends were 7 bases for V and 0 bases for J; bases not matched to a gene: 11. The CDR3 DNA reads TGCGCCAGCTCGCTAGCGGACTACACCAGCACAGATACGCAGTATTTT. Its translation is CASSLADYTSTDTQYF.

This clonotype was observed at least ten times. The rearrangement links TRBV10-2 to TRBJ2-3; maybe TRBD2 (5 bases). Trimming took 3 bases from V and 2 from J, leaving 9 bases between them. The CDR3 covers 14 residues. Per the germline V gene, CDR1 is WSHSY and CDR2 is SAAADI. The CDR3 here is CASSEVASTDTQYF. CDR3 in DNA: TGCGCCAGCAGTGAAGTAGCGTCCACAGATACGCAGTATTTT.

Note on this clonotype: This may come from a read error, since a much larger clone is one base off. This sequence joins TRBV20-1 and TRBJ2-7, with 7 positions matching TRBD2. The germline gives CDR1 DFQATT, CDR2 SNEGSKA (reference sequence). Germline trimming cut 4 bases from V and 3 bases from J; bases unmatched to any gene: 9. The CDR3 runs 14 residues. Here the CDR3 reads CSANARTRGYEQYF. CDR3 nucleotide sequence: TGCAGTGCTAATGCTCGGACTAGGGGCTACGAGCAGTACTTC.

This clonotype came up many times. This rearrangement joins TRBV7-2 to TRBJ1-2; possible D gene TRBD1, 6 bases. Trimming shortened V by 5 bases and J by 1 base, and 11 bases separated the two germline ends. This CDR3 is built from 14 residues. The V gene's germline CDR1 is SGHTA and CDR2 FQGNSA. The CDR3 region is CASSETGINYGYTF. The CDR3 coding sequence is TGTGCCAGCAGCGAAACAGGGATTAACTATGGCTACACCTTC.

This clonotype came up many times. The V call is TRBV6-4, the J call TRBJ2-1; 10 bases agree with TRBD2. The CDR3 sequence is 15 residues long. Per germline, CDR1 MRHNA and CDR2 SNTAGT. V trimming: 4 bases; J trimming: 5 bases; junction bases outside the gene matches: 5. The CDR3 DNA reads TGTGCCAGCAGTGGGACTAGCGGTGACCACAATGAGCAGTTCTTC. Translating gives CASSGTSGDHNEQFF.

The CDR3 DNA reads TGCAGCGTTGGGATGCTGGACTCCTTGGACTATGGCTACACCTTC. It specifies CSVGMLDSLDYGYTF. The chain is built from TRBV29-1 and TRBJ1-2; D is ambiguous. Germline V lookup: CDR1 SQVTM, CDR2 ANQGSEA. CDR3 length equals 15 residues. V lost 4 bases and J lost 3, with 18 bases in between. The variable domain in full, with the rest retrieved from reference TRBV29-1 and TRBJ1-2, is SAVISQKPSRDICQRGTSLTIQCQVDSQVTMMFWYRQQPGQSLTLIATANQGSEATYESGFVIDKFPISRPNLTFSTLTVSNMSPEDSSIYLCSVGMLDSLDYGYTFGSGTRLTVV.

Details on this clonotype: This clone may be a read error of a much larger clone one base away. This chain connects TRBV14 to TRBJ2-1; 11 bases are shared with TRBD2. The CDR3 contains 15 residues. Germline V CDR1 and CDR2: SGHDN, FVKESK. CDR3 sequence reads: CASSRRLAGYNERFF. The CDR3 DNA is TGTGCCAGCAGTCGCCGACTAGCGGGGTACAATGAGCGGTTCTTC.

The table lists this clonotype with many counts. The V call is TRBV5-1, the J call TRBJ1-6, with D unclear. Per germline, CDR1 SGHRS and CDR2 YFSETQ. The CDR3 covers 14 residues. V was shortened by 4 bases and J by 7 bases, with 12 bases between the two germline ends. The CDR3 sequence: CASSADGRNSPLHF. The DNA for the CDR3 is TGCGCCAGCAGCGCAGACGGACGGAATTCACCCCTCCACTTT.

CDR3 loop: CASSSVGNLFF. The CDR3, as DNA: TGTGCCAGCAGTTCAGTGGGGAATCTGTTCTTC. V usage is TRBV7-8 and J usage is TRBJ2-1; D is ambiguous. Germline V lookup: CDR1 SGHVS, CDR2 FQNEAQ. The V end lost 6 bases, the J end lost 15 bases, and 15 bases lay between the germline ends. This CDR3 contains 11 residues.

Points on this clonotype: This clone may be a read error of a much larger clone one base away. The chain carries TRBV11-2 and TRBJ2-7, with D perhaps matching TRBD1 (5 bases). V gave up 3 bases and J gave up 6 bases, with 9 bases separating them. CDR1 and CDR2 (germline): SGHAT, FQNNGV. This CDR3 is 12 amino acids long. In nucleotides, the CDR3 is TGTGCCAGCAGCTTTCTAGGGGCCGAGCAGTACTTC. It encodes CASSFLGAEQYF. Supplemented by reference TRBV11-2 and TRBJ2-7, the full variable domain reads EAGVAQSPRYKIIEKRQSVAFWCNPISGHATLYWYQQILGQGPKLLIQFQNNGVVDDSQLPKDRFSAERLKGVDSTLKIQPAKLEDSAVYLCASSFLGAEQYFGPGTRLTVT.

This clonotype showed up many times. Because the CDR3's place on the DNA is in doubt, the DNA is left out and the CDR3 is given as listed by TCRdb. This chain uses TRBV19 with TRBJ1-2; the listed D gene, TRBD1, was not tested against the DNA. In germline, CDR1 is LNHDA, CDR2 SQIVND (reference sequence). Termini included, the CDR3 measures 14 amino acids. The CDR3 protein is CASSQFGAGYGYTF.